Shown below are 19 T cell receptor beta chains from a single sample sequenced in a study of T cells in Graves' hyperthyroidism and ophthalmopathy. It was RNA transcripts that yielded the amplified TCR beta CDR3 regions. First-round RT-PCR of the TCR CDR3 relied on the HTBI primer set. TCRdb re-derived calls from the multiplex PCR reads in MiXCR, one entry per CDR3 protein. This sample has hundreds of thousands of distinct CDR3 sequences, with approximately 14% found just once. Sequenced: blood. The receptors were sampled from a woman aged 18-35 years with Graves' hyperthyroidism.

The chain recombines TRBV9 with TRBJ2-1; 10 positions match TRBD2. After removal of 0 bases from V and 13 bases from J, the junction contained 13 bases not matched to a gene. CDR1 and CDR2 (germline): SGDLS, YYNGEE. The CDR3 consists of 16 residues. The CDR3 region has the DNA TGTGCCAGCAGCGTAGGTCTAGCGGGAGTAGGCGAGACCCAGTTCTTC. Amino acids: CASSVGLAGVGETQFF. Combining the CDR3 with reference TRBV9 and TRBJ2-1 gives the whole variable domain DSGVTQTPKHLITATGQRVTLRCSPRSGDLSVYWYQQSLDQGLQFLIQYYNGEERAKGNILERFSAQQFPDLHSELNLSSLELGDSALYFCASSVGLAGVGETQFFGPGTRLTVL.

This clonotype was observed at least ten times. The chain combines TRBV20-1 with TRBJ2-5; 16 bases match TRBD2. Trimming at V came to 5 bases and at J to 5 bases, leaving 11 bases not matched to a gene. This CDR3 spans 17 amino acids. Germline lookup yields CDR1 DFQATT and CDR2 SNEGSKA (reference sequence). CDR3 in amino acids: CSASPGLAGGLGETQYF. CDR3 in DNA: TGCAGTGCTTCGCCGGGACTAGCGGGAGGGCTTGGGGAGACCCAGTACTTC.

This clonotype turned up a few times. This chain links TRBV5-6 with TRBJ2-1; 10 nucleotides match TRBD2. J was trimmed by 7 bases and V by 4 bases; bases with no gene match: 8. This CDR3 contains 15 residues. Germline V lookup: CDR1 SGHDT, CDR2 YYEEEE. The CDR3 spells CASSAPSGRDNEQFF. The CDR3 region has the DNA TGTGCCAGCAGCGCACCTAGCGGGAGAGATAATGAGCAGTTCTTC.

This clonotype was recorded at least ten times. This sequence joins TRBV9 and TRBJ2-1; 16 nucleotides line up with TRBD2. This CDR3 comprises 19 residues. Germline V gene data show CDR1 as SGDLS and CDR2 as YYNGEE. Trimming cost V 4 bases and J 0 bases; bases outside gene matches: 7. The CDR3 DNA reads TGTGCCAGCAGCATTGGGACTAGCGGGAGGGGCAGCTCCTACAATGAGCAGTTCTTC. Translation gives CASSIGTSGRGSSYNEQFF.

Ten or more counts support this clonotype. This sequence joins TRBV6-1 and TRBJ1-1; 7 bases line up with TRBD1. Germline lookup yields CDR1 MNHNS and CDR2 SASEGT. The CDR3 covers 13 residues. After removal of 6 bases from V and 7 bases from J, the junction contained 8 bases not matched to a gene. CDR3 DNA: TGTGCCAGCAGCTCTACAGGGGTGGGTGAAGCTTTCTTT. Translation gives CASSSTGVGEAFF.

This clonotype has just a few counts. The chain links TRBV6-1 to TRBJ2-1; possibly TRBD2 for D (6 bases). The CDR3 has 14 amino acids. V lost 7 bases to trimming and J lost 1 base, with 11 bases between them. CDR1 is MNHNS, CDR2 SASEGT, per germline. CDR3: CASTSSGSYNEQFF. For the CDR3, the DNA is TGTGCCAGCACCTCGAGCGGGTCCTACAATGAGCAGTTCTTC.

This clonotype was observed many times. This chain links TRBV2 with TRBJ2-1, with D uncertain. This CDR3 is built from 14 residues. Germline values: CDR1 SNHLY, CDR2 FYNNEI. Trimming took 0 bases from V and 13 from J, leaving 16 bases between them. In DNA, the CDR3 is TGTGCCAGCAGTGAAGCATGGTACAAAGGCCAACAGTTCTTC. Translation gives CASSEAWYKGQQFF.

This clonotype was observed many times. This rearrangement joins TRBV11-2 to TRBJ2-7; maybe TRBD2 (5 bases). CDR1 and CDR2 from the germline V gene are SGHAT and FQNNGV. This CDR3 has 15 amino acids. V was trimmed by 2 bases and J by 0 bases, leaving 11 bases between them. Here the CDR3 reads CASSLPRRGSYEQYF. CDR3 in DNA: TGTGCCAGCAGCTTACCTCGCCGGGGCTCCTACGAGCAGTACTTC.

This clonotype was seen repeatedly, ten times or more. The genes are TRBV7-2 and TRBJ1-2; D call uncertain. V lost 5 bases and J 2 bases, leaving 18 bases between the germline ends. This CDR3 region has 16 residues. Germline CDR1 reads SGHTA; CDR2 reads FQGNSA. CDR3 region: CASSRYYARVNYGYTF. The CDR3, as DNA: TGTGCCAGCAGCCGCTACTACGCGAGGGTCAACTATGGCTACACCTTC.

This clonotype was seen at least ten times. V gene TRBV24-1 combines with J gene TRBJ2-5, with D perhaps assigned TRBD1 or TRBD2 (5 bases each). This CDR3 contains 17 residues. V was clipped by 3 bases and J by 5 bases, with 21 bases between them. The germline gives CDR1 KGHDR, CDR2 SFDVKD. The CDR3 loop reads CATSDPTRTGTRETQYF. DNA for the CDR3: TGTGCCACCAGTGATCCGACACGGACGGGGACGAGGGAGACCCAGTACTTC.

The rearrangement uses TRBV6-1 and TRBJ2-3; no reliable D call. Trimming removed 5 bases from V and 7 bases from J, with 19 bases in between. Germline V gene data show CDR1 as MNHNS and CDR2 as SASEGT. The length of the CDR3 is 15 residues. The CDR3 sequence: CASSKRPGGPNTQYF. CDR3 nucleotide sequence: TGTGCCAGCAGTAAAAGGCCGGGCGGACCCAATACGCAGTATTTT.

The J gene is TRBJ2-7, the V gene TRBV7-9; tentatively, D is TRBD2 (6 bases). V lost 1 base, J lost 7 bases, and 17 bases lay in between. This CDR3 is 15 amino acids long. Germline CDR1 is SEHNR and CDR2 is FQNEAQ (reference sequence). The CDR3 DNA reads as TGTGCCAGCAGCTTAGGGGAACTAGCTACCCAGGAGCAGTACTTC. It translates to CASSLGELATQEQYF. Full variable domain (outside the CDR3, taken from reference TRBV7-9 and TRBJ2-7): DTGVSQNPRHKITKRGQNVTFRCDPISEHNRLYWYRQTLGQGPEFLTYFQNEAQLEKSRLLSDRFSAERPKGSFSTLEIQRTEQGDSAMYLCASSLGELATQEQYFGPGTRLTVT.

Ten or more counts support this clonotype. The gene calls are TRBV7-2 and TRBJ2-1; 9 bases match TRBD2. There are 16 residues in the CDR3. Germline trimming cut 5 bases from V and 4 bases from J; bases unmatched to any gene: 9. Germline CDR1 is SGHTA and CDR2 is FQGNSA. The CDR3 loop is CASSQGAGGRYNEQFF. The DNA of the CDR3 is TGTGCCAGCAGCCAAGGAGCGGGAGGACGGTACAATGAGCAGTTCTTC.

This clonotype was counted ten times or more. The chain couples TRBV11-2 to TRBJ2-1; no clear D gene. The germline V gene encodes CDR1 SGHAT and CDR2 FQNNGV. The CDR3 has 14 amino acids. V lost 5 bases to trimming and J lost 4 bases, with 12 bases between them. The CDR3 sequence is CASSDPDGYNEQFF. The CDR3 DNA reads TGTGCCAGCAGCGACCCGGACGGGTACAATGAGCAGTTCTTC.

As regards this clonotype: A much larger clone differs from this one at a single base, so this may be a read error. Because the CDR3 is missing its conserved closing phenylalanine or tryptophan, this is likely a read error. J is TRBJ2-7 and V is TRBV30, with 7 positions matching TRBD2. CDR1 and CDR2 (germline): GTSNPN, SVGIG (reference sequence). CDR3 length: 13 residues. The CDR3 region is CAWAGGGSYEQYL. In nucleotides, the CDR3 is TGTGCTTGGGCTGGGGGAGGGTCCTACGAGCAGTACCTC.

This clonotype was seen repeatedly, ten times or more. This chain connects TRBV18 to TRBJ1-3; no firm D call. CDR1 and CDR2 (germline): KGHSH, LQKENI. Trimming pared 2 bases from V and 9 bases from J, leaving 14 bases between. The CDR3 has 14 amino acids. The CDR3: CASSPGRDLATIYF. CDR3 sequence (DNA): TGTGCCAGCTCACCAGGCAGAGATTTAGCCACCATATATTTT.

V and J are TRBV15 and TRBJ2-2, with D maybe TRBD1 (5 bases). The CDR3 spans 15 residues. Germline loops: CDR1 LNHNV, CDR2 YYDKDF (reference sequence). V shed 1 base and J shed 5 bases, with 11 bases lying between them. The CDR3 is CATSRAGKGTGELFF. The CDR3 nucleotides are TGTGCCACCAGCAGAGCAGGGAAGGGGACCGGGGAGCTGTTTTTT.

At least ten counts were recorded for this clonotype. V usage is TRBV18 and J usage is TRBJ1-1, with D hard to call. Germline V gene lookup returns CDR1 KGHSH and CDR2 LQKENI. The CDR3 has 11 amino acids. V lost 6 bases to trimming and J lost 6 bases, with 8 bases between them. The CDR3 spells CASSPDAEAFF. CDR3 in DNA: TGTGCCAGCTCCCCGGACGCTGAAGCTTTCTTT.

The chain carries TRBV20-1 and TRBJ2-3; D remains ambiguous. With 5 bases removed from V and 3 bases from J, the gap between germline ends came to 9 bases. The CDR3 is 12 amino acids. Germline CDR1 is DFQATT and CDR2 is SNEGSKA (reference sequence). The CDR3 DNA sequence: TGCAGTGCTGTCCGAGCTACAGATACGCAGTATTTT. Amino acid sequence: CSAVRATDTQYF.